This T cell receptor (beta chain) is drawn from a study of blood T cell repertoires in COVID-19. From germline, CDR1 is SGHNT and CDR2 YYREEE (reference sequence). The CDR3 is 15 residues long. Deletions cut 0 bases from V and 0 bases from J, with 7 bases between. Clones were sequenced by immunoSEQ multiplex PCR, and TCRdb holds only the in-frame ones, with some missing. Seen here are tens of thousands of clones, 88% observed once, and the top ten hold about 43%. The sequenced sample was peripheral blood. The chain couples TRBV5-4 to TRBJ2-1, with D perhaps matching TRBD1 (5 bases). The clonotype originates from a woman aged 60 to 75 with COVID-19, enrolled during active disease. CDR3 bases: TGTGCCAGCAGCTTGGACAGGAACTCCTACAATGAGCAGTTCTTC. Encoded protein: CASSLDRNSYNEQFF.